The T cell receptor (beta chain) described here comes from a study of blood T cell repertoires in COVID-19. Study overall: The origin of the acute and convalescent COVID-19 samples was the United States, Italy and Spain. Sources were T cells, B-cell-depleted T cells, or PBMCs; the material itself was cDNA or gDNA.

Germline lookup yields CDR1 KGHSH and CDR2 LQKENI. The CDR3 loop spans 15 amino acids. Trimming removed 6 bases from V and 2 bases from J, with 14 bases in between. Measured with immunoSEQ multiplex PCR; TCRdb has only the in-frame clones, and not every one. Of fewer than 150,000 clones listed, approximately 83% are singletons. The chain recombines TRBV18 with TRBJ1-5; a weak D match, TRBD1 (6 bases). This TCR was sampled from a human donor in a cohort sampled during active COVID-19. Source material: peripheral blood. CDR3 sequence reads: CASSGGGTGNQPQHF. The CDR3, as DNA: TGTGCCAGCTCCGGGGGGGGCACGGGCAATCAGCCCCAGCATTTT.